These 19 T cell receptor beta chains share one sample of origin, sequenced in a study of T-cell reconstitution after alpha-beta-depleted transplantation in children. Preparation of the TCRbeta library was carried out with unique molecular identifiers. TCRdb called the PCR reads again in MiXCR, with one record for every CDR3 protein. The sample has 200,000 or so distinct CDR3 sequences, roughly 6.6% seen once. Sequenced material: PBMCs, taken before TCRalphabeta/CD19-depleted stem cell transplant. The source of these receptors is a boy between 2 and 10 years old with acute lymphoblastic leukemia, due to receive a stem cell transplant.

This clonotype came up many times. In nucleotides, the CDR3 is TGTGCCAGCAGACTTCGTGCAGGAGTCAGATCGGACGAGCAGTACTTC. This gives the protein CASRLRAGVRSDEQYF. The genes are TRBV12-3 or TRBV12-4 and TRBJ2-7; D uncertain. Trimming removed 6 bases from V and 5 bases from J, with 23 bases in between. This CDR3 is built from 16 residues.

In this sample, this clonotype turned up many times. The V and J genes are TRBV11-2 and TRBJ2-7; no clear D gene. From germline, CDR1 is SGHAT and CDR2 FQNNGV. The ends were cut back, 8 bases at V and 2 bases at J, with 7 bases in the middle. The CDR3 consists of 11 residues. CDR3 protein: CASGRAYEQYF. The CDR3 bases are TGTGCCAGCGGCAGAGCCTACGAGCAGTACTTC. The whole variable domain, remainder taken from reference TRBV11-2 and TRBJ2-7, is EAGVAQSPRYKIIEKRQSVAFWCNPISGHATLYWYQQILGQGPKLLIQFQNNGVVDDSQLPKDRFSAERLKGVDSTLKIQPAKLEDSAVYLCASGRAYEQYFGPGTRLTVT.

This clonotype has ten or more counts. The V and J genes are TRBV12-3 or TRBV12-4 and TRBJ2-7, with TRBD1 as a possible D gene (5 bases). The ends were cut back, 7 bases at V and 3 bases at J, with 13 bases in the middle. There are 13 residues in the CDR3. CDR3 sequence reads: CASTRTGYYEQYF. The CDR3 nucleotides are TGTGCCAGCACCCGTACAGGATACTACGAGCAGTACTTC.

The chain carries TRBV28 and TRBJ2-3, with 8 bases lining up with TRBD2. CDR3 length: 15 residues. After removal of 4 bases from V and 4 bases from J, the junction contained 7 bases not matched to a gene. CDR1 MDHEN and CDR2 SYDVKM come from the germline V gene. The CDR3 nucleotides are TGTGCCAGCAGTTCTCCGGGGGGGGGTCCAGATACGCAGTATTTT. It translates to CASSSPGGGPDTQYF. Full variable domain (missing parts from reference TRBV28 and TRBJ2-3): DVKVTQSSRYLVKRTGEKVFLECVQDMDHENMFWYRQDPGLGLRLIYFSYDVKMKEKGDIPEGYSVSREKKERFSLILESASTNQTSMYLCASSSPGGGPDTQYFGPGTRLTVL.

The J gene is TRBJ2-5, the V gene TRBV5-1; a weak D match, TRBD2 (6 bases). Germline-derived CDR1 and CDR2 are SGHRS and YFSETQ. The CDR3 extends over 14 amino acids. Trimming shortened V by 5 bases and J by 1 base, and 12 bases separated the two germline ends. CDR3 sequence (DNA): TGCGCCAGCAGGACTAGGAGGGGCCAAGAGACCCAGTACTTC. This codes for CASRTRRGQETQYF.

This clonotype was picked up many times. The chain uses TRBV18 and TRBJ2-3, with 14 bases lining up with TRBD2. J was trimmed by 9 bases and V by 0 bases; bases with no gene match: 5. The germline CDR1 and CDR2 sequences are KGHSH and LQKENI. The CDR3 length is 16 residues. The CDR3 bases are TGTGCCAGCTCACCACCGGGGACTAGCGGGGGCGAGACGCAGTATTTT. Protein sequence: CASSPPGTSGGETQYF.

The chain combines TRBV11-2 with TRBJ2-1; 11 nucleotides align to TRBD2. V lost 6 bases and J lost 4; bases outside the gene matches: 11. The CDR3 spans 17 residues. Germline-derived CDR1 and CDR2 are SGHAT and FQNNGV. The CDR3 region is CASRSLAGGLSYNEQFF. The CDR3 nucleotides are TGTGCCAGCAGATCCTTAGCGGGAGGGCTAAGTTACAATGAGCAGTTCTTC.

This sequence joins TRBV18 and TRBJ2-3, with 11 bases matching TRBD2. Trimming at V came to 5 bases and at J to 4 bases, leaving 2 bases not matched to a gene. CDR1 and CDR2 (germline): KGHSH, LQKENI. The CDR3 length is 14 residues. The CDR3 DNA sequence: TGTGCCAGCTCATCTAGCGGGGGGTCAGATACGCAGTATTTT. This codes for CASSSSGGSDTQYF.

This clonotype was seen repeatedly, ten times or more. The CDR3 is CASGAYEQYF. As DNA, the CDR3 is TGTGCCAGCGGAGCCTACGAGCAGTACTTC. The chain links TRBV27 to TRBJ2-7; D ambiguous. This CDR3 has 10 residues. CDR1 and CDR2 from the germline V gene are MNHEY and SMNVEV (reference sequence). V was cut by 8 bases and J by 2 bases, with 4 bases left in between.

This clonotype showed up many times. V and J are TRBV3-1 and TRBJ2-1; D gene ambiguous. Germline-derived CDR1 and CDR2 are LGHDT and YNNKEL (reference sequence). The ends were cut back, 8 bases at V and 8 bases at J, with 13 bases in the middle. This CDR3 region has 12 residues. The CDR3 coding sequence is TGTGCCAGCTCACCATCGGCCCATGAGCAGTTCTTC. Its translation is CASSPSAHEQFF.

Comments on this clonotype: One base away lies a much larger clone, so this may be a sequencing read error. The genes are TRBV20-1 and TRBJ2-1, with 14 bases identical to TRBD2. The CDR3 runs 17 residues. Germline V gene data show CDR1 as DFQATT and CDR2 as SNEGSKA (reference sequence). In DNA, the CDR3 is TGCAGTCCTAGCCCAGGGACTAGCGGGAGTAAGGCACGGGAGCAGTTCTTC. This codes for CSPSPGTSGSKAREQFF.

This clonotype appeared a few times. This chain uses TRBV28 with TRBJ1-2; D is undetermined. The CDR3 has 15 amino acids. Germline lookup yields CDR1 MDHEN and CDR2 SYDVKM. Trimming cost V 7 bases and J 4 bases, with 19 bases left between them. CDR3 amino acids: CASTRLDRGSYGYTF. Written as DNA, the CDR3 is TGTGCCAGCACTCGACTCGACCGGGGATCCTATGGCTACACCTTC.

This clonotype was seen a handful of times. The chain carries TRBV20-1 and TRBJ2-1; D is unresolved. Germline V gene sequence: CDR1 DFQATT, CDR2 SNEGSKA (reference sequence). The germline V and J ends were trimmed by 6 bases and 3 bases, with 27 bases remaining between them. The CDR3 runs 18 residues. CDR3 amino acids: CSAPSAGRRTDHYNEQFF. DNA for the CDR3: TGCAGTGCCCCCTCTGCAGGCCGGCGCACGGATCACTACAATGAGCAGTTCTTC.

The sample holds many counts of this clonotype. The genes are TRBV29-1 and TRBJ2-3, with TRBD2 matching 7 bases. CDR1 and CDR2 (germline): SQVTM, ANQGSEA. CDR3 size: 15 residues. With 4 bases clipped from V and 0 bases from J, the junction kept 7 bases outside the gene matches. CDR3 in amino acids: CSVAGGTASTDTQYF. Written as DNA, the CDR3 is TGCAGCGTTGCGGGGGGAACCGCTAGCACAGATACGCAGTATTTT.

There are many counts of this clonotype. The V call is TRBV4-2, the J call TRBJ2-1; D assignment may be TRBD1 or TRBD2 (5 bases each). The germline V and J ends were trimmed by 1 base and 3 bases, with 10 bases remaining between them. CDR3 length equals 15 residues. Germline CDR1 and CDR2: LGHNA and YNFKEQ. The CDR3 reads CASSQGDDIYNEQFF. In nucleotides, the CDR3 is TGTGCCAGCAGCCAAGGGGACGACATCTACAATGAGCAGTTCTTC.

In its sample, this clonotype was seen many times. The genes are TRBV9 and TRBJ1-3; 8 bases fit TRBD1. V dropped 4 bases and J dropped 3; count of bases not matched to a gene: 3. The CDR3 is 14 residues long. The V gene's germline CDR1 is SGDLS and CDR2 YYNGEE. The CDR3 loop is CASSIDRGGNTIYF. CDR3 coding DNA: TGTGCCAGCAGCATAGACAGGGGTGGAAACACCATATATTTT.

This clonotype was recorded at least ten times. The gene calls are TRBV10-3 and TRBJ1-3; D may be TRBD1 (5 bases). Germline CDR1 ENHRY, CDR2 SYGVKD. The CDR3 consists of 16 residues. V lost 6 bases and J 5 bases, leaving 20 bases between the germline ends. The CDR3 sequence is CAIRAAGEGRRNTIYF. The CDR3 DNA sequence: TGTGCCATCAGAGCGGCTGGAGAGGGGCGCAGAAACACCATATATTTT.

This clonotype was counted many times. In DNA, the CDR3 is TGTGCCAGCAGCTCCCGGGAAGAGCAGTACTTC. This encodes CASSSREEQYF. The V call is TRBV7-2, the J call TRBJ2-7; possible D gene TRBD2, 5 bases. The CDR3 loop spans 11 amino acids. Between the trimmed V and J ends, which lost 4 bases and 7 bases, there was a span of 8 bases. In germline, CDR1 is SGHTA, CDR2 FQGNSA.

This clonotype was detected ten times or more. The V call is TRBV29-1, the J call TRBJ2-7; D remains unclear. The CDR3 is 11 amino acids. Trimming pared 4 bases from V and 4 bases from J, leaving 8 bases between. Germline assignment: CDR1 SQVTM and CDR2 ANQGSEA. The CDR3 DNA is TGCAGCGTTGTAGGGAAATACGAGCAGTACTTC. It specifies CSVVGKYEQYF.